Each of the 16 T cell receptor beta chains below was sequenced from the same sample in a study of circulating and synovial CD4+ cells in juvenile arthritis. TCRdb's copy holds only in-frame clones and misses some; the assay was immunoSEQ multiplex PCR. The data contain about 36,000 clones, roughly 94% of them singletons. The material sequenced was CD4+ T cells from blood. The source is a human donor with juvenile idiopathic arthritis.

The rearrangement uses TRBV7-2 and TRBJ1-3; 8 nucleotides agree with TRBD1. The germline V gene encodes CDR1 SGHTA and CDR2 FQGNSA. Trimming cost V 5 bases and J 0 bases; bases outside gene matches: 6. The CDR3 consists of 16 residues. Here the CDR3 DNA reads TGTGCCAGCAGCCTATTGACAGGGGCCTCTGGAAACACCATATATTTT. This gives the protein CASSLLTGASGNTIYF.

The rearrangement uses TRBV7-3 and TRBJ2-1; D might be TRBD1 (6 bases). Trimming shortened V by 5 bases and J by 2 bases, and 13 bases separated the two germline ends. There are 15 residues in the CDR3. In germline, CDR1 is SGHTA, CDR2 FQGTGA. For the CDR3, the DNA is TGTGCCAGCAGCCAGGACAGACAGACCTACAATGAGCAGTTCTTC. This encodes CASSQDRQTYNEQFF.

The V call is TRBV6-6, the J call TRBJ2-5; D is uncertain. This CDR3 spans 14 amino acids. Between the trimmed V and J ends, which lost 4 bases and 2 bases, there was a span of 11 bases. Germline V gives CDR1 MNHNY, CDR2 SVGAGI (reference sequence). The CDR3 DNA reads TGTGCCAGCAGTTCCCTACTCGCACAAGAGACCCAGTACTTC. It codes for CASSSLLAQETQYF.

V gene TRBV5-5 combines with J gene TRBJ2-1, with TRBD2 matching 11 bases. CDR1 and CDR2 from the germline V gene are SGHKS and YYEKEE (reference sequence). The CDR3 sequence is 19 residues long. Unmatched junction bases numbered 9, after V lost 1 base and J lost 0 bases. In nucleotides, the CDR3 is TGTGCCAGCAGCTTGAGTTCTAGCGGGGGGTTCAGCTCCTACAATGAGCAGTTCTTC. Translated, it gives CASSLSSSGGFSSYNEQFF.

The chain employs TRBV7-9 and TRBJ2-3; 8 nucleotides align to TRBD2. The CDR3 is 14 residues long. Trimming at V came to 5 bases and at J to 3 bases, leaving 4 bases not matched to a gene. CDR1 and CDR2 from the germline V gene are SEHNR and FQNEAQ (reference sequence). The CDR3 DNA follows: TGTGCCAGCAGCAAGAGCGGGGGAACAGATACGCAGTATTTT. As protein: CASSKSGGTDTQYF.

V gene TRBV7-9 combines with J gene TRBJ1-2; 8 nucleotides match TRBD1. Trimming removed 2 bases from V and 4 bases from J; junction bases left unmatched: 6. This CDR3 spans 15 amino acids. Germline CDR1 SEHNR, CDR2 FQNEAQ (reference sequence). CDR3 protein: CASSLIAGGLYGYTF. CDR3 DNA: TGTGCCAGCAGCTTAATCGCAGGGGGCCTCTATGGCTACACCTTC.

In this sample, this clone turned up once. J is TRBJ2-3 and V is TRBV2, with D tentatively TRBD1 (6 bases). The CDR3 is made up of 15 amino acids. From germline, CDR1 is SNHLY and CDR2 FYNNEI. V was cut by 3 bases and J by 0 bases, with 10 bases left in between. CDR3 coding DNA: TGTGCCAGCAGTGAGGACAGCCTTAGCACAGATACGCAGTATTTT. Protein sequence: CASSEDSLSTDTQYF.

The J gene is TRBJ2-7, the V gene TRBV18; 10 positions match TRBD1. Germline CDR1 reads KGHSH; CDR2 reads LQKENI. With 1 base clipped from V and 6 bases from J, the junction kept 9 bases outside the gene matches. The CDR3 is made up of 16 amino acids. The CDR3 sequence: CASSPQGDRGVGEQYF. Written as DNA, the CDR3 is TGTGCCAGCTCACCACAGGGGGACAGGGGAGTCGGCGAGCAGTACTTC.

Regarding this clone: One junction end does not reproduce the germline sequence, and a read error may be involved. The gene calls are TRBV6-1 and TRBJ2-2; weak D call: TRBD1 (7 bases). Germline CDR1 MNHNS, CDR2 SASEGT. The CDR3 consists of 18 residues. The DNA of the CDR3 is TGTGCCAGCAGTGCCACCAGGGGGTTACAGGACAACACCGGGGGGCTGTTTTTT. Its translation is CASSATRGLQDNTGGLFF.

V and J are TRBV12-1 and TRBJ2-3; the DNA was not used to check the table's D call, TRBD2. TRBV12-1 is annotated as a pseudogene. This CDR3 has 21 amino acids. CDR3 region: CASSFVPASGGPPESPDTQYF. As DNA, the CDR3 is TGTGCCAGCAGCTTTGTCCCGGCTAGCGGGGGGCCTCCAGAGTCCCCAGATACGCAGTATTTT.

The V gene is TRBV25-1, the J gene TRBJ2-1, with D possibly matching TRBD1 (6 bases). The V end lost 0 bases, the J end lost 6 bases, and 12 bases lay between the germline ends. Germline-derived CDR1 and CDR2 are MGHDK and SYGVNS. The CDR3 runs 15 residues. Here the CDR3 DNA reads TGTGCCAGCAGTGAATACAGGGGTATAAGCAATGAGCAGTTCTTC. Amino acid sequence: CASSEYRGISNEQFF. Full variable domain (missing parts from reference TRBV25-1 and TRBJ2-1): EADIYQTPRYLVIGTGKKITLECSQTMGHDKMYWYQQDPGMELHLIHYSYGVNSTEKGDLSSESTVSRIRTEHFPLTLESARPSHTSQYLCASSEYRGISNEQFFGPGTRLTVL.

The gene calls are TRBV7-9 and TRBJ1-3; a weak D match, TRBD1 (6 bases). V lost 3 bases and J 0 bases, leaving 9 bases between the germline ends. The CDR3 length is 15 residues. Germline V CDR1 and CDR2: SEHNR, FQNEAQ (reference sequence). The DNA of the CDR3 is TGTGCCAGCAGCTTCGGACAGTCCTCTGGAAACACCATATATTTT. Its protein product is CASSFGQSSGNTIYF.

This clone has a single count. CDR3 sequence (DNA): TGCGCCAGCAACCCTACGGACAGTAAACGTTCACCCCTCCACTTT. Residues: CASNPTDSKRSPLHF. V and J are TRBV5-1 and TRBJ1-6, with a weak D call TRBD1 (6 bases). V lost 6 bases to trimming and J lost 9 bases, with 19 bases between them. The length of the CDR3 is 15 residues. The germline V gene encodes CDR1 SGHRS and CDR2 YFSETQ.

CDR3 nucleotide sequence: TGTGCCAGCAGCCCCCGACCTGCGGGCACTGAAGCTTTCTTT. This translates into CASSPRPAGTEAFF. V gene TRBV7-6 combines with J gene TRBJ1-1; D uncertain. V lost 5 bases to trimming and J lost 4 bases, with 14 bases between them. The CDR3 is 14 amino acids. The germline V gene has CDR1 SGHVS and CDR2 FNYEAQ.

In this sample, this clone turned up a few times. For the CDR3, the DNA is TGTGCCAGCTCCTCAAGGCGGGGGGCTTACGAGCAGTACTTC. It is translated as CASSSRRGAYEQYF. The chain is built from TRBV18 and TRBJ2-7; TRBD2 matches at 8 bases. Germline V gene lookup returns CDR1 KGHSH and CDR2 LQKENI. The CDR3 contains 14 residues. V dropped 6 bases and J dropped 4; count of bases not matched to a gene: 8.

Points on this clone: Other DNA sequences from this sample encode an identical CDR3 as well. J is TRBJ1-6 and V is TRBV5-4; D unresolved. V shed 3 bases and J shed 7 bases, with 17 bases lying between them. The V gene's germline CDR1 is SGHNT and CDR2 YYREEE (reference sequence). The CDR3 contains 16 residues. CDR3 coding DNA: TGTGCCAGCAGCTGGGCCCCAAACCCGAAGAATTCACCCCTCCACTTT. Amino acid sequence: CASSWAPNPKNSPLHF.